This TCR beta chain was identified in a study of T cell responses to AZD1222 COVID-19 vaccine. Overall study: Second doses at about 4 or about 12 weeks were pooled.

Some clones are missing from TCRdb's copy, which holds only in-frame ones; the method was immunoSEQ multiplex PCR. The sample consists of more than 110,000 clones, 75% to 95% of them appearing once. The junction had 12 bases not matched to a gene; V was cut back by 5 bases and J by 3 bases. This CDR3 has 16 residues. Germline V lookup: CDR1 SGHVS, CDR2 FQNEAQ. Study-wide points: Regions left unmutated in variants are reportedly the target of nearly half of spike-specific TCRs. Vaccine-related CD4 TCRs covered spike, predominating at 160-218 and 743-854.

In the case of this clone: Its antigen is as yet unknown. Other DNA sequences of this sample code for an identical CDR3.

Sequencing used peripheral blood, obtained on day 0 of AZD1222 vaccination. The chain links TRBV7-8 to TRBJ2-7; 8 positions match TRBD2. The clonotype was recovered from an adult in good health. CDR3 sequence reads: CASSRGTSGQGYEQYF. The CDR3 DNA is TGTGCCAGCAGCCGGGGTACTAGCGGACAAGGCTACGAGCAGTACTTC.